A selection of T cell receptor beta chains follows, all from one sample in a study of T-cell memory formation after mild COVID-19. Via MiXCR, TCRdb re-called the 5' RACE reads, giving one row per CDR3 protein. The sample carries 300,000 to 350,000 distinct CDR3 sequences, 15% to 20% recorded once. The specimen was PBMCs or a T cell subset sorted from them (not recorded which). The receptor source for this set is a man younger than 30 who had mild COVID-19 (a few samples of this study predate the infection). Cell type and time point are not known. Each CDR3 is given with its conserved first and last residue. Fields, in order: J gene, clone size, V gene, D gene, CDR3 DNA, CDR3 protein. A D gene is named only where the DNA matches it firmly. Some rows mark clone size as missing; the rest say once, few, many or name a class of expanded clone.

J: TRBJ2-2
size: few
V: TRBV19
D: NA
DNA: TGTGCCAGTACCTTGGACGAGAACACCGGGGAGCTGTTTTTT
CDR3: CASTLDENTGELFF

J: TRBJ2-3
size: NA
V: TRBV6-6
D: NA
DNA: TGTGCCTCCACAATCCGGCAGGGAGGTTCCCCAAGCACAGATACGCAGTATTTT
CDR3: CASTIRQGGSPSTDTQYF

J: TRBJ2-1
size: NA
V: TRBV11-1
D: TRBD1
DNA: TGTGCCAGCAGCAAGGGGGCAGGGATTGAGCAGTTCTTC
CDR3: CASSKGAGIEQFF

J: TRBJ1-6
size: NA
V: TRBV7-2
D: NA
DNA: TGTGCCAGCAGCTTATCTTCGTCCTATCCTAATTCACCCCTCCACTTT
CDR3: CASSLSSSYPNSPLHF

J: TRBJ2-7
size: NA
V: TRBV7-2
D: NA
DNA: TGTGCCAGCAGCTTAGACGCATTCATCTACGAGCAGTACTTC
CDR3: CASSLDAFIYEQYF

J: TRBJ2-3
size: many
V: TRBV6-5
D: TRBD2
DNA: TGTGCCAGCAGTTACACTAGCGGGGGGGCAGATACGCAGTATTTT
CDR3: CASSYTSGGADTQYF

J: TRBJ2-7
size: few
V: TRBV29-1
D: NA
DNA: TGCAGCGTTACGGTAGGCTACGAGCAGTACTTC
CDR3: CSVTVGYEQYF

J: TRBJ2-2
size: few
V: TRBV12-3/TRBV12-4
D: NA
DNA: TGTGCCAGCAGTTTCGTCGGGAACCCCGGGGAGCTGTTTTTT
CDR3: CASSFVGNPGELFF

J: TRBJ1-6
size: few
V: TRBV10-3
D: NA
DNA: TGTGCCACCGGAGGGCAGGGGAATTCACCCCTCCACTTT
CDR3: CATGGQGNSPLHF

J: TRBJ2-6
size: NA
V: TRBV5-1
D: NA
DNA: TGCGCCAGCAGGGAGACACCTTTTAGCTCTGGGGCCAACGTCCTGACTTTC
CDR3: CASRETPFSSGANVLTF

J: TRBJ1-5
size: few
V: TRBV10-3
D: NA
DNA: TGTGCCATCAGTGGGACAGAGAATCAGCCCCAGCATTTT
CDR3: CAISGTENQPQHF

J: TRBJ2-5
size: NA
V: TRBV20-1
D: NA
DNA: TGCAGTGCACCCGGGACAACAGCTCAAGAGACCCAGTACTTC
CDR3: CSAPGTTAQETQYF

J: TRBJ2-2
size: NA
V: TRBV3-1
D: TRBD2
DNA: TGTGCCAGCAGCCAAGAACGCGCGGGGGGCCCCGGGGAGCTGTTTTTT
CDR3: CASSQERAGGPGELFF

J: TRBJ2-1
size: many
V: TRBV6-2/TRBV6-3
D: TRBD1
DNA: TGTGCCAGCAGCGATAGGACAGGGCTGTTGACCTACAATGAGCAGTTCTTC
CDR3: CASSDRTGLLTYNEQFF

J: TRBJ2-1
size: NA
V: TRBV20-1
D: TRBD2
DNA: TGCAGTGCTTCCGGACTAGCGGCCGTCACGGGTGAGCAGTTCTTC
CDR3: CSASGLAAVTGEQFF

J: TRBJ2-1
size: NA
V: TRBV7-2
D: NA
DNA: TGTGCCAGCAGCTTATACGGCTCCTACAATGAGCAGTTCTTC
CDR3: CASSLYGSYNEQFF

J: TRBJ2-5
size: NA
V: TRBV6-5
D: TRBD2
DNA: TGTGCCAGCAGTTACTCGGGACTAGCGGGGTACCAAGAGACCCAGTACTTC
CDR3: CASSYSGLAGYQETQYF

J: TRBJ2-3
size: many
V: TRBV7-6
D: TRBD2
DNA: TGTGCCAGCAGTCCGGGACTAGCGGGAGATAGCACAGATACGCAGTATTTT
CDR3: CASSPGLAGDSTDTQYF

J: TRBJ2-1
size: many
V: TRBV5-1
D: NA
DNA: TGCGCCAGCAGCGGAGGGGTGGGATTCTACAATGAGCAGTTCTTC
CDR3: CASSGGVGFYNEQFF

J: TRBJ2-2
size: NA
V: TRBV5-1
D: NA
DNA: TGCGCCAGCAGGAGGGACGCCACCGGGGAGCTGTTTTTT
CDR3: CASRRDATGELFF

J: TRBJ2-3
size: NA
V: TRBV19
D: TRBD2
DNA: TGTGCCAGTAGCCTTGGACTAGCCCTCCCGGGAGATACGCAGTATTTT
CDR3: CASSLGLALPGDTQYF

J: TRBJ2-1
size: few
V: TRBV4-1
D: NA
DNA: TGCGCCAGCAGCCATGGGGGTACCTACAATGAGCAGTTCTTC
CDR3: CASSHGGTYNEQFF

J: TRBJ2-2
size: few
V: TRBV7-8
D: NA
DNA: TGTGCCAGCAGCCGACCTGGGGGGGGGCACACCGGGGAGCTGTTTTTT
CDR3: CASSRPGGGHTGELFF

J: TRBJ2-5
size: NA
V: TRBV5-1
D: TRBD2
DNA: TGCGCCAGCAGCCTCGGGACTAGCAACCAAGAGACCCAGTACTTC
CDR3: CASSLGTSNQETQYF

J: TRBJ2-2
size: few
V: TRBV11-2
D: NA
DNA: TGTGCCAGCAGCTTAGGTACCGGGACATTAACCGGGGAGCTGTTTTTT
CDR3: CASSLGTGTLTGELFF

J: TRBJ2-3
size: NA
V: TRBV10-3
D: NA
DNA: TGTGCCATCAGTGAGGAGGGGGGTCGAGATACGCAGTATTTT
CDR3: CAISEEGGRDTQYF

J: TRBJ1-4
size: many
V: TRBV4-1
D: NA
DNA: TGCGCCAGCAGCCAAGTTGGGACGACTAATGAAAAACTGTTTTTT
CDR3: CASSQVGTTNEKLFF

J: TRBJ2-3
size: NA
V: TRBV5-4
D: NA
DNA: TGTGCCAGCAGCTTTGTGGGGGCCAGCACAGATACGCAGTATTTT
CDR3: CASSFVGASTDTQYF

J: TRBJ2-1
size: NA
V: TRBV20-1
D: TRBD2
DNA: TGCAGTCCTAGCGGGGGGAATGAGCAGTTCTTC
CDR3: CSPSGGNEQFF

J: TRBJ2-3
size: few
V: TRBV5-1
D: NA
DNA: TGCGCCAGCAGAGATCCGGTAGGGGCGGCGACAGATACGCAGTATTTT
CDR3: CASRDPVGAATDTQYF

J: TRBJ2-7
size: few
V: TRBV11-2
D: NA
DNA: TGTGCCAGCAGCCCACAGGGAACGGGCTACGAGCAGTACTTC
CDR3: CASSPQGTGYEQYF

J: TRBJ2-7
size: NA
V: TRBV7-2
D: NA
DNA: TGTGCCAGCAGCTTAGCAACGGGGTACGAGCAGTACTTC
CDR3: CASSLATGYEQYF

J: TRBJ2-7
size: few
V: TRBV5-1
D: NA
DNA: TGCGCCAGCAGCATCAGGGGAAAGGAGGTCTACGAGCAGTACTTC
CDR3: CASSIRGKEVYEQYF

J: TRBJ1-2
size: NA
V: TRBV6-2/TRBV6-3
D: NA
DNA: TGTGCCAGCAGACCCCCCGACAGGCACTATGGCTACACCTTC
CDR3: CASRPPDRHYGYTF

J: TRBJ2-7
size: NA
V: TRBV7-9
D: NA
DNA: TGTGCCAGCAGCCCCCCGACCGCCTACGAGCAGTACTTC
CDR3: CASSPPTAYEQYF

J: TRBJ1-1
size: NA
V: TRBV29-1
D: NA
DNA: TGCAGCGTTGGGGTAGGGAGGACTGAAGCTTTCTTT
CDR3: CSVGVGRTEAFF

J: TRBJ1-1
size: NA
V: TRBV7-6
D: NA
DNA: TGTGCCAGCAGCACCACAGGGATGAACACTGAAGCTTTCTTT
CDR3: CASSTTGMNTEAFF

J: TRBJ1-2
size: NA
V: TRBV5-1
D: NA
DNA: TGCGCCAGCAGCTTGGGGGACGATGGCTACACCTTC
CDR3: CASSLGDDGYTF

J: TRBJ2-1
size: NA
V: TRBV10-3
D: TRBD2
DNA: TGTGCCATCAGCTTTCGGACTAGCGGGGGGGACGATGAGCAGTTCTTC
CDR3: CAISFRTSGGDDEQFF

J: TRBJ1-1
size: few
V: TRBV4-3
D: NA
DNA: TGCGCCAGCAGCCGGTTGACATCCGGGGACACTGAAGCTTTCTTT
CDR3: CASSRLTSGDTEAFF

J: TRBJ2-7
size: few
V: TRBV5-1
D: TRBD1
DNA: TGCGCCAGCAGCTTGGCCCTCGGGACAGGGAACGAGCAGTACTTC
CDR3: CASSLALGTGNEQYF

J: TRBJ2-1
size: few
V: TRBV10-3
D: TRBD1
DNA: TGTGCCATCAGTGAGTCTACAGGGGTATACAATGAGCAGTTCTTC
CDR3: CAISESTGVYNEQFF

J: TRBJ2-4
size: few
V: TRBV5-5
D: NA
DNA: TGTGCCAGCAGCTTGGTAGGGACAACCAAAAACATTCAGTACTTC
CDR3: CASSLVGTTKNIQYF

J: TRBJ2-6
size: NA
V: TRBV6-5
D: TRBD2
DNA: TGTGCCAGCAGTTACTCGAACAGGCGGACTAGCGGGGGAAAGTATGGGGCCAACGTCCTGACTTTC
CDR3: CASSYSNRRTSGGKYGANVLTF

J: TRBJ1-2
size: few
V: TRBV16
D: NA
DNA: TGTGCCAGCAGCGTCGGGGTCACGTATGGCTACACCTTC
CDR3: CASSVGVTYGYTF

J: TRBJ1-3
size: few
V: TRBV7-2
D: NA
DNA: TGTGCCAGCAGCTCTAACAGAGGAAACACCATATATTTT
CDR3: CASSSNRGNTIYF